This record covers a single T cell receptor (beta chain). Authors' data handling: For nucleated cells, counts were estimated from reference gene primer amplification. TCRdb's table, derived via immunoSEQ multiplex PCR, lists solely in-frame clones and lacks some. The D gene and trimming were derived from the DNA, and the V and J assignments and clone size from that table. The sample lists about 200,000 clones, around 80% seen once, with around 30% in the top ten. This sample was taken from a study of blood T cell repertoires in COVID-19. Background on the study: Sites in the United States, Italy and Spain provided acute and convalescent COVID-19 samples. In each case, the material was cDNA or gDNA derived from T cells, B-cell-depleted T cells, or PBMCs.

Germline values: CDR1 GTSNPN, CDR2 SVGIG (reference sequence). Trimming left V 2 bases short and J 7 bases short, with 14 bases between. CDR3 length: 14 residues. This sequence was found in a man aged 40-50 years with acute or convalescent COVID-19. The sequenced sample consisted of peripheral blood. The chain couples TRBV30 to TRBJ1-4, with a tentative D call TRBD1 (6 bases). The CDR3 sequence is CAWSQGTASEKLFF. CDR3 sequence (DNA): TGTGCCTGGAGTCAGGGGACGGCGAGTGAAAAACTGTTTTTT.